This TCR beta chain was sequenced during a study of blood T cell repertoires in COVID-19 (dated by TCRdb to 2020 to 2022). Broadly, across the study: Collaborator samples came from the United States, Italy and Spain and covered acute and convalescent phases of COVID-19. Sample metadata almost always included a de-identified subject ID, COVID-19 status, age in years and sex. The prospective study material was composed of cDNA or gDNA derived from T cells, B-cell-depleted T cells, or PBMCs. Samples were obtained from the ongoing ImmuneRACE study (first 160 participants) and from over 1,000 subjects provided by 6 global collaborators. Where available, HLA class I and class II types were obtained from metadata supplied by the sample provider rather than from assay-based typing. The repertoires were made available in a free public database intended to serve as a resource for research on the immune response to SARS-CoV-2. Subjects who had been exposed to COVID-19, were actively infected with it, or had recovered from it provided the deeply sampled blood TCRbeta repertoires that made up the dataset.

TCRbeta CDR3 regions were amplified from genomic DNA using the immunoSEQ Assay, a bias-controlled multiplex PCR. The paper's processing steps were these. Within the assay, amplification of reference gene primers was used to estimate how many nucleated cells each sample contained. Sequence reads were collapsed and filtered to measure the absolute abundance of every unique TCRbeta CDR3 rearrangement. For each sample, productive Simpson clonality was calculated as the square root of Simpson's diversity index across productive rearrangements. In its TCRdb copy, this immuneACCESS table keeps in-frame sequences only and misses some clones. Where compared with another copy, unresolved V genes explain less than half of these, and the others have no known cause. That table gives V, J and clone size, and the DNA gave D and trimming. The sample table lists more than 250,000 clones, around 86% of them with a count of one. Jointly, the top ten make up 3.6% of the sample.

Each collaborating institution followed its own protocols to collect whole blood in K2EDTA tubes. For TCRbeta analysis, collaborators shipped samples in one of three forms: frozen whole blood, isolated PBMCs, or DNA extracted from either of those sample types. Looking up the germline V gene (reference sequence) yields CDR1 MNHEY and CDR2 SMNVEV. V is pruned by 3 bases and J by 0 bases, leaving 5 bases of the junction without a gene match. Including cysteine and phenylalanine, the CDR3 has 15 amino acids. The CDR3 DNA has 45 bases and is translated from base 1. As regards this clone: The antigen this receptor binds is unknown. Base qualities are missing; no much larger clone stands one base away.

What the authors observed across the whole study: The amount of clinical and demographic metadata varied by source and participant and was provided uncurated.

This sequence originates from a young man with active or convalescent COVID-19. The sample consisted of peripheral blood. The rearranged chain carries TRBV27 and TRBJ2-7; TRBD1 aligns with 7 central bases. This receptor carries the CDR3 CASSFVAGGSYEQYF. The DNA sequence is as follows: TGTGCCAGCAGTTTCGTAGCAGGGGGCTCCTACGAGCAGTACTTC.